These 32 T cell receptor beta chains share one sample of origin, sequenced in a study of OX40 agonist ivuxolimab in advanced cancers. Measured with immunoSEQ multiplex PCR; TCRdb has only the in-frame clones, and not every one. This sample has tens of thousands of clones, with approximately 84% found just once. The sequenced sample was CD4+ or CD8+ T cells sorted from blood, obtained in a trial of the OX40 agonist ivuxolimab. These TCRs come from an adult with an advanced solid tumor such as melanoma, head and neck, liver or kidney cancer.

The chain recombines TRBV11-2 with TRBJ1-2; D ambiguous. The CDR3 is 14 amino acids. The germline gives CDR1 SGHAT, CDR2 FQNNGV. V lost 1 base and J 2 bases, leaving 8 bases between the germline ends. In DNA, the CDR3 is TGTGCCAGCAGCTTAGCGGGATCCAACTATGGCTACACCTTC. Amino acids: CASSLAGSNYGYTF.

This clone was counted a single time. CDR3 nucleotides: TGTGCCAGCAGCTCCCTGACGGTTTACGAGCAGTACTTC. The encoded protein is CASSSLTVYEQYF. The chain carries TRBV7-9 and TRBJ2-7, with no clear D. The CDR3 sequence is 13 residues long. Looked up from germline, CDR1 is SEHNR and CDR2 is FQNEAQ (reference sequence). Trimming removed 4 bases from V and 4 bases from J, with 11 bases in between.

The chain joins TRBV6-5 to TRBJ2-1, with TRBD2 matching over 8 bases. Germline CDR1 and CDR2: MNHEY and SVGAGI. The CDR3 length is 16 residues. V shed 4 bases, J shed 5 bases, and the junction held 10 bases outside the gene matches. CDR3 in amino acids: CASSSLSGSFHNEQFF. The CDR3 DNA reads as TGTGCCAGCAGTTCCCTAAGCGGGAGCTTCCACAATGAGCAGTTCTTC.

The gene calls are TRBV5-6 and TRBJ1-3; D possibly corresponds to TRBD1 (5 bases). The CDR3 runs 19 residues. Trimming removed 5 bases from V and 0 bases from J, with 24 bases in between. CDR1 SGHDT and CDR2 YYEEEE come from the germline V gene. This CDR3 is CASSLLELTGASSGNTIYF. CDR3 DNA sequence: TGTGCCAGCAGTTTACTCGAACTAACAGGCGCCTCCTCTGGAAACACCATATATTTT.

The chain links TRBV5-4 to TRBJ1-1; TRBD1 matches at 8 bases. There are 13 residues in the CDR3. Per the germline V gene, CDR1 is SGHNT and CDR2 is YYREEE (reference sequence). Losses at the gene ends were 4 bases for V and 4 bases for J; bases not matched to a gene: 3. The CDR3 is CASSLGTGTEAFF. The CDR3 DNA is TGTGCCAGCAGCCTAGGGACAGGCACTGAAGCTTTCTTT.

The chain is built from TRBV11-2 and TRBJ2-3, with 13 bases aligning to TRBD2. The CDR3 is made up of 17 amino acids. V trimming: 5 bases; J trimming: 3 bases; junction bases outside the gene matches: 8. Germline-derived CDR1 and CDR2 are SGHAT and FQNNGV. Here the CDR3 DNA reads TGTGCCAGCAGCACTAGCGGGAGGGGGTCGGGGACAGATACGCAGTATTTT. Its protein is CASSTSGRGSGTDTQYF. Together with reference TRBV11-2 and TRBJ2-3, the CDR3 gives the full variable domain: EAGVAQSPRYKIIEKRQSVAFWCNPISGHATLYWYQQILGQGPKLLIQFQNNGVVDDSQLPKDRFSAERLKGVDSTLKIQPAKLEDSAVYLCASSTSGRGSGTDTQYFGPGTRLTVL.

V is TRBV5-8 and J is TRBJ1-2; 12 nucleotides match TRBD1. From germline, CDR1 is SGHTS and CDR2 YDEGEE. Losses at the gene ends were 1 base for V and 4 bases for J; bases not matched to a gene: 11. This CDR3 has 18 amino acids. This chain's CDR3 is CASSLSSGTGGASYGYTF. The CDR3 bases are TGTGCCAGCAGCTTGTCGTCGGGGACAGGGGGCGCGTCCTATGGCTACACCTTC.

This clone is a singleton in its sample. The chain employs TRBV7-2 and TRBJ1-3; D is ambiguous. Germline V lookup: CDR1 SGHTA, CDR2 FQGNSA. The CDR3 has 16 amino acids. V was shortened by 1 base and J by 4 bases, with 14 bases between the two germline ends. In nucleotides, the CDR3 is TGTGCCAGCAGCTTAGTTCTCTTTACGGGCGGAAACACCATATATTTT. It yields the protein CASSLVLFTGGNTIYF. The complete variable domain, with remaining parts taken from reference TRBV7-2 and TRBJ1-3, reads GAGVSQSPSNKVTEKGKDVELRCDPISGHTALYWYRQSLGQGLEFLIYFQGNSAPDKSGLPSDRFSAERTGGSVSTLTIQRTQQEDSAVYLCASSLVLFTGGNTIYFGEGSWLTVV.

The V and J genes are TRBV28 and TRBJ1-1; TRBD1 matches at 12 bases. Germline CDR1 MDHEN, CDR2 SYDVKM. This CDR3 region has 16 residues. Unmatched junction bases numbered 7, after V lost 7 bases and J lost 1 base. CDR3 amino acids: CASTLWGQGANTEAFF. CDR3 DNA sequence: TGTGCCAGCACCCTATGGGGACAGGGGGCGAACACTGAAGCTTTCTTT.

The V call is TRBV7-2, the J call TRBJ2-7; D call uncertain. Trimming took 1 base from V and 0 from J, leaving 10 bases between them. Germline V lookup: CDR1 SGHTA, CDR2 FQGNSA. The CDR3 totals 15 residues. CDR3 region: CASSLDRQTSYEQYF. The CDR3 DNA reads TGTGCCAGCAGCTTAGATCGTCAGACCTCCTACGAGCAGTACTTC.

V is TRBV21-1 and J is TRBJ2-1; the D segment call TRBD2 is taken from the table without a DNA check. TRBV21-1 is listed as a pseudogene. CDR3 length equals 16 residues. The CDR3 DNA is TGTGCCAGCCCTTTCTCCCTAGCGGGGGGGGACAATGAGCAGTTCTTC. Protein product: CASPFSLAGGDNEQFF.

This clone was found once. The V call is TRBV18, the J call TRBJ2-5, with D perhaps TRBD1 (7 bases). Trimming shortened V by 0 bases and J by 3 bases, and 23 bases separated the two germline ends. The CDR3 is made up of 19 amino acids. Germline lookup yields CDR1 KGHSH and CDR2 LQKENI. In nucleotides, the CDR3 is TGTGCCAGCTCACCACCAACCTTCGGCGGGACAGCACTTAAAGAGACCCAGTACTTC. Protein product: CASSPPTFGGTALKETQYF.

The chain combines TRBV7-2 with TRBJ1-5; D is unresolved. The CDR3 totals 15 residues. V dropped 1 base and J dropped 3 bases, with 10 bases sitting between them. Germline V gene sequence: CDR1 SGHTA, CDR2 FQGNSA. The CDR3 sequence is CASSLGRPYNQPQHF. In nucleotides, the CDR3 is TGTGCCAGCAGCTTAGGAAGGCCCTACAATCAGCCCCAGCATTTT.

In its sample, this clone is medium-sized. The chain couples TRBV5-1 to TRBJ1-2, with a tentative D call TRBD1 (5 bases). Germline lookup yields CDR1 SGHRS and CDR2 YFSETQ. V lost 5 bases and J 5 bases, leaving 25 bases between the germline ends. This CDR3 is built from 17 residues. In DNA, the CDR3 is TGCGCCAGCAGGTACGGAGGGGCAGGTCCAACGGAGTATGGCTACACCTTC. The encoded protein is CASRYGGAGPTEYGYTF. Filled out from reference TRBV5-1 and TRBJ1-2, the complete variable domain reads KAGVTQTPRYLIKTRGQQVTLSCSPISGHRSVSWYQQTPGQGLQFLFEYFSETQRNKGNFPGRFSGRQFSNSRSEMNVSTLELGDSALYLCASRYGGAGPTEYGYTFGSGTRLTVV.

This clone was counted only a few times. This chain connects TRBV5-1 to TRBJ2-2; D is perhaps TRBD1 (6 bases). This CDR3 comprises 14 residues. The germline V and J ends were trimmed by 8 bases and 5 bases, with 16 bases remaining between them. Germline lookup yields CDR1 SGHRS and CDR2 YFSETQ. The CDR3 loop is CASGRDTETGELFF. In nucleotides, the CDR3 is TGCGCCAGTGGCCGGGACACCGAAACCGGGGAGCTGTTTTTT.

This clone has only a few counts. The chain carries TRBV11-2 and TRBJ1-5; unclear D gene. Germline loops: CDR1 SGHAT, CDR2 FQNNGV. CDR3 length: 13 amino acids. Trimming removed 1 base from V and 4 bases from J, with 5 bases in between. The CDR3 loop is CASSLGLNQPQHF. The CDR3, as DNA: TGTGCCAGCAGCTTAGGACTTAATCAGCCCCAGCATTTT.

The J gene is TRBJ2-1, the V gene TRBV5-1, with D unclear. This CDR3 spans 14 amino acids. Germline V gene lookup returns CDR1 SGHRS and CDR2 YFSETQ. Trimming removed 6 bases at V and 5 bases at J, with 15 bases between. CDR3 DNA sequence: TGCGCCAGCATGGGAATAGTTCAAAACAATGAGCAGTTCTTC. Translating it yields CASMGIVQNNEQFF.

This chain uses TRBV7-2 with TRBJ2-7; 11 positions agree with TRBD2. Losses at the gene ends were 5 bases for V and 1 base for J; bases not matched to a gene: 4. The germline V gene encodes CDR1 SGHTA and CDR2 FQGNSA. The CDR3 has 15 amino acids. Here the CDR3 reads CASSTGLAASYEQYF. CDR3 DNA sequence: TGTGCCAGCAGCACGGGACTAGCGGCTTCCTACGAGCAGTACTTC.

About this clone: Other DNA sequences within the sample encode an identical CDR3. The gene calls are TRBV27 and TRBJ1-3; D unclear. The CDR3 runs 16 residues. Deletions cut 3 bases from V and 0 bases from J, with 12 bases between. Germline V gene data show CDR1 as MNHEY and CDR2 as SMNVEV (reference sequence). DNA for the CDR3: TGTGCCAGCAGTTTTAGAGGGCCGACCTCTGGAAACACCATATATTTT. This codes for CASSFRGPTSGNTIYF.

The chain carries TRBV7-2 and TRBJ2-4; a weak D match, TRBD1 (5 bases). This CDR3 is 16 amino acids long. The germline gives CDR1 SGHTA, CDR2 FQGNSA. Trimming took off 1 base at V and 5 bases at J, with 15 bases between the two ends. The CDR3 DNA is TGTGCCAGCAGCTTAGTAGGGGCGGCCCTCCAAAACATTCAGTACTTC. Translation: CASSLVGAALQNIQYF.

About this clone: One end of the junction fails to match germline, which may point to a read error. The rearrangement uses TRBV9 and TRBJ2-6; a weak D match, TRBD2 (6 bases). Germline-derived CDR1 and CDR2 are SGDLS and YYNGEE. This CDR3 spans 15 amino acids. DNA for the CDR3: TGTGCCAGCAGGGTAGCGGACTCTGGGGCCAACGTCCTGACTTTC. This codes for CASRVADSGANVLTF.

The gene calls are TRBV25-1 and TRBJ1-4; possibly TRBD1 for D (5 bases). V dropped 1 base and J dropped 2 bases, with 8 bases sitting between them. This CDR3 is built from 15 residues. Per the germline V gene, CDR1 is MGHDK and CDR2 is SYGVNS. This CDR3 is CASSEFGGTNEKLFF. CDR3 bases: TGTGCCAGCAGTGAATTCGGGGGGACTAATGAAAAACTGTTTTTT.

This sequence joins TRBV13 and TRBJ2-7; D uncertain. V was pared by 1 base and J by 2 bases, with 9 bases between. The CDR3 covers 14 residues. Looked up from germline, CDR1 is PRHDT and CDR2 is FYEKMQ (reference sequence). CDR3 nucleotides: TGTGCCAGCAGCTTAGACAGCGATCCCTACGAGCAGTACTTC. Its translation: CASSLDSDPYEQYF. Complete variable domain (other parts from reference TRBV13 and TRBJ2-7): AAGVIQSPRHLIKEKRETATLKCYPIPRHDTVYWYQQGPGQDPQFLISFYEKMQSDKGSIPDRFSAQQFSDYHSELNMSSLELGDSALYFCASSLDSDPYEQYFGPGTRLTVT.

The chain has TRBV11-2 and TRBJ2-7, with D tentatively TRBD2 (5 bases). The CDR3 runs to 14 residues. V was cut by 5 bases and J by 1 base, with 12 bases left in between. The germline V gene encodes CDR1 SGHAT and CDR2 FQNNGV. The CDR3 protein is CASSHRSGSYEQYF. The CDR3 DNA sequence: TGTGCCAGCAGCCACCGGAGCGGTTCCTACGAGCAGTACTTC.

The chain couples TRBV5-4 to TRBJ2-5, with TRBD2 as a possible D gene (5 bases). This CDR3 contains 13 residues. In germline, CDR1 is SGHNT, CDR2 YYREEE (reference sequence). Trimming cost V 3 bases and J 0 bases, with 6 bases left between them. The CDR3 DNA sequence: TGTGCCAGCAGCTCGGACTACCAAGAGACCCAGTACTTC. It is translated as CASSSDYQETQYF. Complete variable domain (other parts from reference TRBV5-4 and TRBJ2-5): ETGVTQSPTHLIKTRGQQVTLRCSSQSGHNTVSWYQQALGQGPQFIFQYYREEENGRGNFPPRFSGLQFPNYSSELNVNALELDDSALYLCASSSDYQETQYFGPGTRLLVL.

The V call is TRBV19, the J call TRBJ1-2; D is possibly TRBD1 (5 bases). V was trimmed by 2 bases and J by 6 bases, leaving 10 bases between them. Germline CDR1 and CDR2: LNHDA and SQIVND (reference sequence). The length of the CDR3 is 13 residues. The CDR3 sequence: CASSIYAGNGYTF. The DNA of the CDR3 is TGTGCCAGTAGTATATATGCAGGGAATGGCTACACCTTC.

This chain joins TRBV6-5 and TRBJ2-3; unclear D gene. Germline values: CDR1 MNHEY, CDR2 SVGAGI. CDR3 length: 14 residues. V gave up 2 bases and J gave up 4 bases, with 10 bases separating them. The CDR3 loop is CASSYPGEADTQYF. The CDR3 DNA reads TGTGCCAGCAGTTACCCTGGGGAAGCAGATACGCAGTATTTT.

The CDR3 here is CASSFGWETQYF. The CDR3 bases are TGTGCCAGCAGCTTTGGGTGGGAGACCCAGTACTTC. The chain uses TRBV7-2 and TRBJ2-5; D is uncertain. The V gene's germline CDR1 is SGHTA and CDR2 FQGNSA. There are 12 residues in the CDR3. V shed 3 bases and J shed 5 bases, with 7 bases lying between them.

This sequence joins TRBV6-5 and TRBJ2-5; no definite D call. Germline assignment: CDR1 MNHEY and CDR2 SVGAGI. The CDR3 totals 13 residues. V lost 0 bases, J lost 0 bases, and 2 bases lay in between. The CDR3, as DNA: TGTGCCAGCAGTTACTCCGACCAAGAGACCCAGTACTTC. Residues: CASSYSDQETQYF.

The rearrangement joins TRBV19 to TRBJ1-6; 7 nucleotides match TRBD1. Germline V gives CDR1 LNHDA, CDR2 SQIVND (reference sequence). After removal of 3 bases from V and 10 bases from J, the junction contained 12 bases not matched to a gene. The CDR3 contains 16 residues. In DNA, the CDR3 is TGTGCCAGTAGTATCGACGGACAGGTCCCGCAATCACCCCTCCACTTT. Translation gives CASSIDGQVPQSPLHF. The complete variable domain, with remaining parts taken from reference TRBV19 and TRBJ1-6, reads DGGITQSPKYLFRKEGQNVTLSCEQNLNHDAMYWYRQDPGQGLRLIYYSQIVNDFQKGDIAEGYSVSREKKESFPLTVTSAQKNPTAFYLCASSIDGQVPQSPLHFGNGTRLTVT.

This chain joins TRBV7-9 and TRBJ2-1; D remains unclear. The CDR3 is made up of 15 amino acids. Trimming took off 0 bases at V and 12 bases at J, with 18 bases between the two ends. The germline V gene has CDR1 SEHNR and CDR2 FQNEAQ (reference sequence). The CDR3 region is CASSLALELPLGQFF. The CDR3 region has the DNA TGTGCCAGCAGCTTAGCGCTTGAACTACCCTTGGGGCAGTTCTTC. Variable domain in full (rest from reference TRBV7-9 and TRBJ2-1): DTGVSQNPRHKITKRGQNVTFRCDPISEHNRLYWYRQTLGQGPEFLTYFQNEAQLEKSRLLSDRFSAERPKGSFSTLEIQRTEQGDSAMYLCASSLALELPLGQFFGPGTRLTVL.

V is TRBV10-3 and J is TRBJ2-3; D is ambiguous. CDR3 length: 13 amino acids. Germline CDR1 ENHRY, CDR2 SYGVKD. V lost 7 bases and J lost 3, with 11 bases in between. CDR3: CAITPDSTDTQYF. CDR3 nucleotides: TGTGCCATCACCCCGGATTCGACAGATACGCAGTATTTT.